The 25 T cell receptor beta chains reported below all come from one sample, sequenced in a study of cytomegalovirus exposure and HLA in healthy donors. Sequenced by immunoSEQ multiplex PCR; TCRdb stores in-frame clones only, minus some. The table records around 250,000 clones, around 90% of them present only once. Material for sequencing was PBMCs. The receptors come from a young woman in good health and CMV-seronegative.

This sequence joins TRBV7-2 and TRBJ1-2; D unresolved. V was pared by 3 bases and J by 8 bases, with 10 bases between. Germline CDR1 and CDR2: SGHTA and FQGNSA. The CDR3 is 12 residues long. CDR3 amino acids: CASSLQNRGYTF. In DNA, the CDR3 is TGTGCCAGCAGCTTGCAAAATCGGGGCTACACCTTC.

The chain combines TRBV15 with TRBJ1-2; D gene unclear. Germline V gene data show CDR1 as LNHNV and CDR2 as YYDKDF (reference sequence). CDR3 length: 12 amino acids. The ends were cut back, 1 base at V and 4 bases at J, with 4 bases in the middle. The CDR3 coding sequence is TGTGCCACCAGCAGAGGAGGCTATGGCTACACCTTC. It codes for CATSRGGYGYTF.

CDR3 sequence: CASSPRTSGANTGELFF. DNA for the CDR3: TGTGCCAGTAGTCCACGGACTAGCGGTGCGAACACCGGGGAGCTGTTTTTT. This rearrangement joins TRBV19 to TRBJ2-2; 10 nucleotides align to TRBD2. Looked up from germline, CDR1 is LNHDA and CDR2 is SQIVND (reference sequence). Losses at the gene ends were 5 bases for V and 0 bases for J; bases not matched to a gene: 6. The CDR3 runs 17 residues. Full variable domain (remainder filled in from reference TRBV19 and TRBJ2-2): DGGITQSPKYLFRKEGQNVTLSCEQNLNHDAMYWYRQDPGQGLRLIYYSQIVNDFQKGDIAEGYSVSREKKESFPLTVTSAQKNPTAFYLCASSPRTSGANTGELFFGEGSRLTVL.

The rearrangement uses TRBV19 and TRBJ1-4; TRBD1 might be the D (5 bases). Trimming removed 2 bases from V and 7 bases from J, with 11 bases in between. Germline V gene lookup returns CDR1 LNHDA and CDR2 SQIVND (reference sequence). This CDR3 comprises 14 residues. CDR3 nucleotides: TGTGCCAGTAGTATACGTGGGGCGGTTGAAAAACTGTTTTTT. Translating it yields CASSIRGAVEKLFF.

The CDR3 bases are TGCGCCAGCAAGGCGGGGGGGCTCGATGAGCAGTTCTTC. This gives the protein CASKAGGLDEQFF. The chain combines TRBV5-1 with TRBJ2-1, with 9 bases identical to TRBD2. CDR1 and CDR2 from the germline V gene are SGHRS and YFSETQ. The CDR3 consists of 13 residues. V was pared by 6 bases and J by 8 bases, with 6 bases of the junction left unmatched. Together with reference TRBV5-1 and TRBJ2-1, the CDR3 gives the full variable domain: KAGVTQTPRYLIKTRGQQVTLSCSPISGHRSVSWYQQTPGQGLQFLFEYFSETQRNKGNFPGRFSGRQFSNSRSEMNVSTLELGDSALYLCASKAGGLDEQFFGPGTRLTVL.

This clone was observed once. The gene calls are TRBV4-1 and TRBJ2-4, with a tentative D call TRBD2 (6 bases). Germline CDR1 reads MGHRA; CDR2 reads YSYEKL. The CDR3 length is 17 residues. Trimming removed 3 bases from V and 1 base from J, with 16 bases in between. The CDR3 DNA reads as TGCGCCAGCAGCCACCCCGAGGGGCGGGGTGCCAAAAACATTCAGTACTTC. It specifies CASSHPEGRGAKNIQYF.

V gene TRBV30 combines with J gene TRBJ1-1; D may be TRBD1 (5 bases). The CDR3 has 15 residues. Germline V gives CDR1 GTSNPN, CDR2 SVGIG (reference sequence). V was cut by 3 bases and J by 4 bases, with 18 bases left in between. Written as DNA, the CDR3 is TGTGCCTGGAGGCCAGGGTTATCGCAGGGCACTGAAGCTTTCTTT. This gives the protein CAWRPGLSQGTEAFF.

The CDR3 DNA reads TGTGCCAGCAGCCCTAGGGGGGGGACGGCGATTCCCTACGAGCAGTACTTC. Protein product: CASSPRGGTAIPYEQYF. The rearrangement links TRBV7-9 to TRBJ2-7; D perhaps matches TRBD2 (7 bases). CDR1 SEHNR and CDR2 FQNEAQ come from the germline V gene (reference sequence). This CDR3 has 17 residues. V lost 5 bases, J lost 2 bases, and 22 bases lay in between. The entire variable domain, with the rest obtained from reference TRBV7-9 and TRBJ2-7, is as follows: DTGVSQNPRHKITKRGQNVTFRCDPISEHNRLYWYRQTLGQGPEFLTYFQNEAQLEKSRLLSDRFSAERPKGSFSTLEIQRTEQGDSAMYLCASSPRGGTAIPYEQYFGPGTRLTVT.

The chain has TRBV5-8 and TRBJ2-6; tentatively, D is TRBD2 (6 bases). The CDR3 is made up of 16 amino acids. The germline V and J ends were trimmed by 1 base and 0 bases, with 8 bases remaining between them. Germline loops: CDR1 SGHTS, CDR2 YDEGEE. CDR3 protein: CASSLTDYSGANVLTF. The CDR3 region has the DNA TGTGCCAGCAGCTTGACGGACTACTCTGGGGCCAACGTCCTGACTTTC.

CDR3 DNA: TGTGCCAGCAGCAAAGGAGTAGCGGGGGGTAGGACCCAGTACTTC. It translates to CASSKGVAGGRTQYF. V usage is TRBV7-2 and J usage is TRBJ2-5; TRBD2 agrees at 10 bases. Germline loops: CDR1 SGHTA, CDR2 FQGNSA. CDR3 size: 15 residues. The V and J ends lost 5 bases and 7 bases, in that order; junction bases with no gene match: 10.

The chain joins TRBV9 to TRBJ1-2, with TRBD1 matching over 8 bases. Unmatched junction bases numbered 13, after V lost 0 bases and J lost 6 bases. This CDR3 has 17 residues. Germline CDR1 and CDR2: SGDLS and YYNGEE. The CDR3 region has the DNA TGTGCCAGCAGCGTAGATCCCGGACAGGGATCCTCGGATGGCTACACCTTC. The encoded protein is CASSVDPGQGSSDGYTF.

This sequence joins TRBV11-2 and TRBJ2-2; TRBD2 aligns across 9 bases. The germline V gene encodes CDR1 SGHAT and CDR2 FQNNGV. CDR3 size: 15 residues. The J segment lost 6 bases and the V segment lost 4 bases, leaving 6 bases of the junction unmatched. In DNA, the CDR3 is TGTGCCAGCAGCTCGGGACTAGCTCTGGCCGGGGAGCTGTTTTTT. It codes for CASSSGLALAGELFF.

This clone was detected once. The rearrangement uses TRBV6-5 and TRBJ2-3, with 9 positions matching TRBD1. Germline-derived CDR1 and CDR2 are MNHEY and SVGAGI. V gave up 6 bases and J gave up 4 bases; unmatched junction bases: 8. The CDR3 loop spans 15 amino acids. The CDR3 spells CASRKGQGGSDTQYF. The CDR3 bases are TGTGCCAGCAGAAAGGGACAGGGTGGATCAGATACGCAGTATTTT.

The V call is TRBV10-3, the J call TRBJ2-3, with 8 bases matching TRBD1. Germline CDR1 reads ENHRY; CDR2 reads SYGVKD. CDR3 length: 15 residues. V gave up 5 bases and J gave up 5 bases; unmatched junction bases: 9. CDR3 DNA sequence: TGTGCCATCAGTACAGGGGGGATCAAAGGAGATACGCAGTATTTT. Its protein product is CAISTGGIKGDTQYF.

The V and J genes are TRBV7-6 and TRBJ2-1, with TRBD2 identical over 10 bases. V trimming: 8 bases; J trimming: 5 bases; junction bases outside the gene matches: 6. The CDR3 has 14 residues. From germline, CDR1 is SGHVS and CDR2 FNYEAQ. The CDR3 DNA is TGTGCCAGCGCCTTGCTAGCGGGGGACAATGAGCAGTTCTTC. Translated: CASALLAGDNEQFF.

The rearrangement uses TRBV28 and TRBJ1-5, with TRBD1 matching 7 bases. V shed 7 bases and J 4 bases; nucleotides not matched to a gene: 7. The length of the CDR3 is 14 residues. The germline gives CDR1 MDHEN, CDR2 SYDVKM. CDR3 loop: CASTTGEGNQPQHF. DNA of the CDR3: TGTGCCAGCACAACAGGGGAAGGAAATCAGCCCCAGCATTTT.

The chain uses TRBV5-1 and TRBJ2-1; 8 bases map to TRBD2. The junction had 8 bases not matched to a gene; V was cut back by 0 bases and J by 12 bases. The germline CDR1 and CDR2 sequences are SGHRS and YFSETQ. CDR3 size: 14 residues. The CDR3 is CASSLVVSGDGQFF. CDR3 coding DNA: TGCGCCAGCAGCTTGGTAGTTAGCGGGGATGGGCAGTTCTTC.

V gene TRBV6-5 combines with J gene TRBJ2-7; 9 positions match TRBD2. Per germline, CDR1 MNHEY and CDR2 SVGAGI. Losses at the gene ends were 2 bases for V and 4 bases for J; bases not matched to a gene: 3. The CDR3 runs 14 residues. The CDR3 nucleotides are TGTGCCAGCAGTTACGCGGGGGGGAGGTACGAGCAGTACTTC. This gives the protein CASSYAGGRYEQYF.

On this clone itself: Other DNA sequences in this specimen translate into the identical CDR3. The chain combines TRBV5-4 with TRBJ1-1; 9 positions agree with TRBD1. The germline V gene encodes CDR1 SGHNT and CDR2 YYREEE (reference sequence). The CDR3 is 14 amino acids. V lost 3 bases, J lost 4 bases, and 4 bases stayed unmatched. This CDR3 reads CASSSGQGGTEAFF. CDR3 coding DNA: TGTGCCAGCAGCTCGGGACAGGGTGGCACTGAAGCTTTCTTT.

CDR3 residues: CAWSVRGVWGYTF. The CDR3 DNA reads TGTGCCTGGAGTGTACGGGGGGTATGGGGCTACACCTTC. The rearrangement links TRBV30 to TRBJ1-2; maybe TRBD1 (5 bases). CDR3 size: 13 residues. Looked up from germline, CDR1 is GTSNPN and CDR2 is SVGIG (reference sequence). V shed 0 bases and J shed 8 bases, with 13 bases lying between them.

This clone was detected only once. The chain links TRBV4-1 to TRBJ1-6, with 7 nucleotides matching TRBD1. Germline V CDR1 and CDR2: MGHRA, YSYEKL. V shed 3 bases, J shed 4 bases, and the junction held 3 bases outside the gene matches. The CDR3 length is 15 residues. The CDR3 DNA sequence: TGCGCCAGCAGCCAGCCGGGACAGTATAATTCACCCCTCCACTTT. Translating it yields CASSQPGQYNSPLHF.

This chain links TRBV9 with TRBJ1-6, with 10 bases matching TRBD1. Unmatched junction bases numbered 3, after V lost 0 bases and J lost 6 bases. CDR3 length: 16 residues. CDR1 and CDR2 from the germline V gene are SGDLS and YYNGEE. CDR3 coding DNA: TGTGCCAGCAGCGTAGATTGGGACAGGGGTAATTCACCCCTCCACTTT. Amino acids: CASSVDWDRGNSPLHF.

The chain recombines TRBV19 with TRBJ1-2; TRBD1 might be the D (6 bases). CDR1 and CDR2 (germline): LNHDA, SQIVND (reference sequence). This CDR3 spans 15 amino acids. The V end lost 1 base, the J end lost 4 bases, and 13 bases lay between the germline ends. The CDR3 spells CASSIVGTGTYGYTF. The DNA of the CDR3 is TGTGCCAGTAGTATAGTCGGCACAGGGACCTATGGCTACACCTTC.

V usage is TRBV30 and J usage is TRBJ2-5; D is possibly TRBD2 (6 bases). Germline CDR1 is GTSNPN and CDR2 is SVGIG (reference sequence). This CDR3 comprises 13 residues. The germline V and J ends were trimmed by 0 bases and 4 bases, with 9 bases remaining between them. CDR3 sequence reads: CAWSVFGGETQYF. As DNA, the CDR3 is TGTGCCTGGAGTGTATTCGGGGGAGAGACCCAGTACTTC.

The chain is built from TRBV27 and TRBJ1-1, with TRBD1 matching 8 bases. The CDR3 contains 17 residues. CDR1 is MNHEY, CDR2 SMNVEV, per germline (reference sequence). The V and J ends lost 5 bases and 1 base, in that order; junction bases with no gene match: 12. The CDR3 region has the DNA TGTGCCAGCAGTCCATGGGCGACAGGGGATAGGAACACTGAAGCTTTCTTT. It encodes CASSPWATGDRNTEAFF.